These T cell receptor beta chains were read from a single sample in a study of T cells in tumors after PD-1 blockade. Method: immunoSEQ multiplex PCR; TCRdb's copy keeps in-frame clones and lacks some. This sample yields 4,500 to 6,000 clones, of which 65% to 80% are seen a single time; roughly 5.2% belongs to the top ten. Source: tumor tissue, taken before anti-PD-1 treatment. These receptor sequences come from a human donor with basal cell carcinoma. CDR3s include the opening cysteine and the closing phenylalanine or tryptophan.

>TRBV9|14
CASSVAGITDTQYF
>TRBV18|16
CASSRVRGQGQTEAFF
>TRBV5-4|13
CASRPSSGNTIYF
>TRBV27|16
CASSSPGQGLSGELFF
>TRBV3-1/TRBV3-2|17
CASSLTASGGPGETQYF
>TRBV4-1|17
CASSLILSGTGVREQYF
>TRBV14|15
CASSLLMLGYNEQFF
>TRBV29-1|12
CSAGQLNTEAFF
>TRBV27|14
CASSLRVGNQPQHF
>TRBV7-9|15
CASSLATGGREKLFF
>TRBV2|15
CASRAAGTGSNEQYF
>TRBV6-5|15
CASTQGTRHNSPLHF
>TRBV2|14
CASSVTTGAYGYTF
>TRBV20-1|11
CSASRGNEQFF
>TRBV4-1|16
CASSQSRDRGYNEQFF
>TRBV29-1|10
CSVDGVEAFF
>TRBV2|13
CASSVIVERAQYF
>TRBV7-9|14
CASSYITGVGEQYF
>TRBV5-6|13
CASSLDRAVGQYF
>TRBV6-6|14
CASSYGTGALGYTF
>TRBV11-1|15
CASSLEPTRTDTQYF
>TRBV19|12
CASSTRTVEAFF
>TRBV5-1|13
CASRQGDNSPLHF
>TRBV6-5|15
CASKDTGGPYNEQFF
>TRBV28|13
CASMDSYTREQFF
>TRBV4-2|15
CASSQDGQGYNEQFF
>TRBV27|15
CASSSRDRGRDEQFF
>TRBV2|17
CASSEKRVSPYTGELFF
>TRBV9|13
CASSVGGTDTQYF
>TRBV7-6|16
CASSFDRVPSGNTIYF
>TRBV5-4|14
CASSLGQGGGEQYF
>TRBV2|13
CASRGGMTDGYTF
>TRBV5-1|16
CASSLGDRTMNTEAFF
>TRBV23-1|15
CASSRLQNSNYGYTF
>TRBV12-5|14
CASAPRTFEETQYF
>TRBV27|13
CASSFSLAETQYF
>TRBV6-2/TRBV6-3|13
CASSNTDRGPNTF
>TRBV5-1|16
CASSFNQGGGNTEAFF
>TRBV10-2|15
CASRDGAGGNYGYTF
>TRBV27|16
CASSLTPGLATREQFF
>TRBV30|14
CAWRRTGSHTEAFF
>TRBV9|14
CASSVEGQGYEQYF
>TRBV11-3|12
CASSLTGYEQYF
>TRBV9|15
CASSSSDGQNTEAFF
>TRBV12-5|16
CASGSPILGQNTEAFF
>TRBV7-9|14
CASSLGATQETQYF
>TRBV2|11
CASTSTETQYF
>TRBV27|15
CASRPDRPSSYEQYF
>TRBV5-1|15
CASSLTGQAGNTIYF
>TRBV7-9|14
CASSLGGHQETQYF
>TRBV5-1|13
CASGDGMNTEAFF
>TRBV3-1/TRBV3-2|13
CASSLQGTYGYTF
>TRBV5-4|13
CASSSKTGPEAFF
>TRBV9|14
CASSVVGQTGELFF
>TRBV6-1|15
CASSERGGAWQPQHF
>TRBV7-9|19
CASSFTSGGRTSSYNEQFF
>TRBV5-1|15
CASSLRPGEGSPLHF
>TRBV19|15
CASSIRDATIYGYTF